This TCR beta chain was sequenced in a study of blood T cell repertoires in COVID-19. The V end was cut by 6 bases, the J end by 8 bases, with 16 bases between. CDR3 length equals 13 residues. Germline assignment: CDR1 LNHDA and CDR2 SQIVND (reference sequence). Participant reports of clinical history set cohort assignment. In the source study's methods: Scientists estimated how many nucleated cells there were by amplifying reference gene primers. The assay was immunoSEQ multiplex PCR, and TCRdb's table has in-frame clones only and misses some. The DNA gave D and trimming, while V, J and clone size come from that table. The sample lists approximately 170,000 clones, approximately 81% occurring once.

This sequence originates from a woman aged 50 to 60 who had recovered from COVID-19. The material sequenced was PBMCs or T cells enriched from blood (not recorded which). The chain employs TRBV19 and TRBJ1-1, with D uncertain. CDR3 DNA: TGTGCCAGTAGCCTCCACGCGGGGAGAGAAGCTTTCTTT. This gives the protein CASSLHAGREAFF.